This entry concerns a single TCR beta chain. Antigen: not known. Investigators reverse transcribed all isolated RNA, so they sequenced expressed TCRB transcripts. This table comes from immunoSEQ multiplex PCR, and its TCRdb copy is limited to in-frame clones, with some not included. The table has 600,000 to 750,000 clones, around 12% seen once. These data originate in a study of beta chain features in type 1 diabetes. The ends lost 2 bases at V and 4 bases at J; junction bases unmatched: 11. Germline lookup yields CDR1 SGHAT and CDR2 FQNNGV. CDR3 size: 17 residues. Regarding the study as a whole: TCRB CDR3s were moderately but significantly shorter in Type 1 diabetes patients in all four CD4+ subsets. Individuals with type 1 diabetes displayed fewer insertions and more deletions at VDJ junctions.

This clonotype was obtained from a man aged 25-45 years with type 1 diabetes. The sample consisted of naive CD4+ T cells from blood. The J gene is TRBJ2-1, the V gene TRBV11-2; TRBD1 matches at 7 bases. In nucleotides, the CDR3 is TGTGCCAGCAGCTTAAGTGGTACAGGGGTCTCGTACAATGAGCAGTTCTTC. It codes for CASSLSGTGVSYNEQFF.